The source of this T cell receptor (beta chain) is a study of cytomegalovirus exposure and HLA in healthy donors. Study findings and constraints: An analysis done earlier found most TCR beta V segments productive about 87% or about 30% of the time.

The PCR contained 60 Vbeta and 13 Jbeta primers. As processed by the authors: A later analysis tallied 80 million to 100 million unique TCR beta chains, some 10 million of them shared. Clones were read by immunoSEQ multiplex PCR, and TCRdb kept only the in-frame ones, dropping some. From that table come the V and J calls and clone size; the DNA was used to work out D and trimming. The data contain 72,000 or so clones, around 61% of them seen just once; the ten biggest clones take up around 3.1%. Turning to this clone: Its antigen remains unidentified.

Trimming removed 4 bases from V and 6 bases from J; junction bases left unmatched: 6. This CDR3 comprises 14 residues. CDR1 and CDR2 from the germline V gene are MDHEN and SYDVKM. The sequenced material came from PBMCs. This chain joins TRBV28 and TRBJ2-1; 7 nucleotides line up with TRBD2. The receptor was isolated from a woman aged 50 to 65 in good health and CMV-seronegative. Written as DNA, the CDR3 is TGTGCCAGCAGTTGGGCTAGCGGCGTCAATGAGCAGTTCTTC. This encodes CASSWASGVNEQFF.